A selection of T cell receptor beta chains follows, all from one sample in a study of T cell changes during pregnancy in multiple sclerosis. Profiled with immunoSEQ multiplex PCR; TCRdb holds only in-frame clones, not every one. Here the sample spans 30,000 to 40,000 clones, roughly 89% being singletons. Source: CD4+ T cells from peripheral blood mononuclear cells, taken in the second trimester of pregnancy. Receptors were obtained from a female donor with multiple sclerosis, enrolled in a pregnancy study. The CDR3 runs from the conserved cysteine through the conserved F or W. Fields, in order: CDR3 DNA, CDR3 protein, clone size, D gene, V gene, J gene. D genes are given only for firm matches. Clone size is not always given. Where it is, it says once, few, many or a class for expanded clones.

TGTGCCAGCAGCGCATTACTAGGCCGTGGGGAGACCCAGTACTTC	CASSALLGRGETQYF	-	-	TRBV9	TRBJ2-5
TGCAGCTTCCTGACAGGGGGGAAAGATGGCTACACCTTC	CSFLTGGKDGYTF	-	TRBD1	TRBV29-1	TRBJ1-2
TGTGCCAGCAGTTTACGACAGGCGCGGTTTAGGGGCTACACCTTC	CASSLRQARFRGYTF	-	-	TRBV28	TRBJ1-2
TGTGCCATCAGCGACTTAGACAGGGTGCAAGAGACCCAGTACTTC	CAISDLDRVQETQYF	-	TRBD1	TRBV10-3	TRBJ2-5
TGTGCCAGTAGTAGTCGGACAGGGCCAGGAAACACCATATATTTT	CASSSRTGPGNTIYF	once	TRBD1	TRBV19	TRBJ1-3
TGTGCCAGCAGCGGGGACATCCAAAGTAGGGTTGGCTACACCTTC	CASSGDIQSRVGYTF	-	-	TRBV7-2	TRBJ1-2
TGTGCCAGTATCAAAAGTCTAGCGGGAGTCTCCACCGGGGAGCTGTTTTTT	CASIKSLAGVSTGELFF	-	TRBD2	TRBV19	TRBJ2-2
TGTGCCAGCAGCTTGCCTAGCATGTCCTCCTACGAGCAGTACTTC	CASSLPSMSSYEQYF	-	-	TRBV5-4	TRBJ2-7
TGCGCCAGCAGCCAAGGGAACCGGGACACTGAAGCTTTCTTT	CASSQGNRDTEAFF	few	-	TRBV4-3	TRBJ1-1
TGCGCCAGCAGTGGGACAGGGGACTATGGCTACACCTTC	CASSGTGDYGYTF	few	TRBD1	TRBV10-2	TRBJ1-2
TGTGCCATCAGTCTGACAGCTCTCTCCTACGAGCAGTACTTC	CAISLTALSYEQYF	-	-	TRBV10-3	TRBJ2-7
TGTGCCAGCAGCTTAGCCCTCGGACTAGCGGAGCAGTTCTTC	CASSLALGLAEQFF	-	TRBD2	TRBV7-2	TRBJ2-1
TGTGCCAGCAGCGTAGTAGGGGGTAGCCACGAGCAGTACTTC	CASSVVGGSHEQYF	-	-	TRBV9	TRBJ2-7
TGTGCCAGCCTCGGCCATCAGGGGGCGCCGCGCAAATACTTC	CASLGHQGAPRKYF	-	TRBD1	TRBV28	TRBJ2-4
TGCAGCGTGAAACTACCGGGACAGATGACCGGGGAGCTGTTTTTT	CSVKLPGQMTGELFF	-	TRBD1	TRBV29-1	TRBJ2-2
TGTGCCAGCAGCCTCACAGGACAGGGGGTGGCAACTGAAGCTTTCTTT	CASSLTGQGVATEAFF	-	TRBD1	TRBV18	TRBJ1-1
TGTGCCAGCAGCTTCCGAAGCACTAGCGGGAGTTTCGGTGAGCAGTTCTTC	CASSFRSTSGSFGEQFF	-	TRBD2	TRBV11-2	TRBJ2-1
TGTGCCAGCAGCCTGGGGCCCTCGAGCGGGGAGCTGTTTTTT	CASSLGPSSGELFF	-	-	TRBV7-3	TRBJ2-2
TGTGCCAGCAGCCTATCCTACGAGCAGTACTTC	CASSLSYEQYF	-	-	TRBV7-8	TRBJ2-7
TGTGCCACCAGCATGATACTAGCGGGAGCGGGAGATACGCAGTATTTT	CATSMILAGAGDTQYF	-	TRBD2	TRBV15	TRBJ2-3
TGTGCCAGCAGTCGCGGGAAAGCGGGGACCCAGTACTTC	CASSRGKAGTQYF	-	-	TRBV28	TRBJ2-5
TGTGCCAGCAGCCGATCTGGGGCCCGACTAGCGGGAGGGCTTGAGCAGTACTTC	CASSRSGARLAGGLEQYF	-	TRBD2	TRBV4-2	TRBJ2-7
TGTGCCAGCAGTTTGACAGGGGCGTTAGGTGGCTACACCTTC	CASSLTGALGGYTF	-	TRBD1	TRBV11-2	TRBJ1-2
TGTGCCAGCAGCTTAGGGGGGGACACTGAAGCTTTCTTT	CASSLGGDTEAFF	-	-	TRBV5-6	TRBJ1-1
TGTGCCAGCAGTCGGGGGACTAGCGGAACCTACGAGCAGTACTTC	CASSRGTSGTYEQYF	-	TRBD2	TRBV6-5	TRBJ2-7
TGTGCCAGCACCGAGGATTTTTCAGATACGCAGTATTTT	CASTEDFSDTQYF	-	-	TRBV2	TRBJ2-3
TGTGCCAGCAGCCGCCCCGGGACTTCCTCTAACGGGGAGCAGTTCTTC	CASSRPGTSSNGEQFF	-	-	TRBV4-2	TRBJ2-1